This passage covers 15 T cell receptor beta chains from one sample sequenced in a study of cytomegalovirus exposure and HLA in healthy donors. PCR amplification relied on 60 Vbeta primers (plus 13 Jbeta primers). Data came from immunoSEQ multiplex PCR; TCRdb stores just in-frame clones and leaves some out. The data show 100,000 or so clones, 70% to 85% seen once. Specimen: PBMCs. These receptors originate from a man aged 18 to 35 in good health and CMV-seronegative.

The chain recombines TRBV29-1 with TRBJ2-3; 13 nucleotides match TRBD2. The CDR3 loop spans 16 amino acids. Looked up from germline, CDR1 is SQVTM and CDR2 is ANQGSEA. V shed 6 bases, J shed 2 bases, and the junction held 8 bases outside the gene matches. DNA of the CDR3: TGCAGCGTGCCTGAACTAGCGGGAGGGGACACAGATACGCAGTATTTT. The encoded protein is CSVPELAGGDTDTQYF.

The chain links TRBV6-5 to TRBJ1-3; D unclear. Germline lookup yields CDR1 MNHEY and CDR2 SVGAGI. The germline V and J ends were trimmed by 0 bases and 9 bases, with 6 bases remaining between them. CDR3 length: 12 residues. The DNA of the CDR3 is TGTGCCAGCAGTTACTCCGGCGGCACCATATATTTT. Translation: CASSYSGGTIYF.

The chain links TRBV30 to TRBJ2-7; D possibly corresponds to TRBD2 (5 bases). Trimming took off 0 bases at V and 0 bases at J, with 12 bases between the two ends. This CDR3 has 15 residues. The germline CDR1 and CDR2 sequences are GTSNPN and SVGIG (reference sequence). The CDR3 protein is CAWSVPSTRSYEQYF. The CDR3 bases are TGTGCCTGGAGTGTACCTAGCACCCGCTCCTACGAGCAGTACTTC.

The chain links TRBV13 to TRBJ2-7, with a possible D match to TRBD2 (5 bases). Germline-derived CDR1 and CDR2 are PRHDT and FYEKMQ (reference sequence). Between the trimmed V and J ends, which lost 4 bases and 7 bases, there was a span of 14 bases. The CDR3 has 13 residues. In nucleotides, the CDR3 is TGTGCCAGCAGCTCCATAGGACCGGGAGAGCAGTACTTC. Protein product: CASSSIGPGEQYF.

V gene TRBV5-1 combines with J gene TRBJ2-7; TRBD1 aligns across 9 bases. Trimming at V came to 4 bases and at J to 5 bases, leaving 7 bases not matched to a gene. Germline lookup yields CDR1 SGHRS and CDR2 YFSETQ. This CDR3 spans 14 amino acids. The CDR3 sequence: CASSPGQGLDEQYF. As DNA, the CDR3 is TGCGCCAGCAGCCCGGGACAGGGTCTAGACGAGCAGTACTTC.

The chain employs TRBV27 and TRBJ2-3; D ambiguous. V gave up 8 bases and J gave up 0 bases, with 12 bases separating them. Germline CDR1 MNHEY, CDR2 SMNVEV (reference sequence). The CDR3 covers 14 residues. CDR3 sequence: CASEVGPSTDTQYF. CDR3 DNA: TGTGCCAGCGAGGTAGGTCCTAGCACAGATACGCAGTATTTT.

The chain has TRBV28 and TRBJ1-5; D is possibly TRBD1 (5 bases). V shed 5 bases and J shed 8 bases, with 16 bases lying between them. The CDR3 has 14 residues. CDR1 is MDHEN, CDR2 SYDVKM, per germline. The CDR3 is CASSAQGYQKPQHF. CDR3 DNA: TGTGCCAGCAGTGCCCAGGGCTATCAGAAGCCCCAGCATTTT.

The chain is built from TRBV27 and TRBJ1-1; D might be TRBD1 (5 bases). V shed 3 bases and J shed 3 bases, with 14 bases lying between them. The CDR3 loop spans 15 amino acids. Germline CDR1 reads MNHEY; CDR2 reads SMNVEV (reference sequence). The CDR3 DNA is TGTGCCAGCAGTTTCCATCAGGGCATGCACACTGAAGCTTTCTTT. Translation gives CASSFHQGMHTEAFF.

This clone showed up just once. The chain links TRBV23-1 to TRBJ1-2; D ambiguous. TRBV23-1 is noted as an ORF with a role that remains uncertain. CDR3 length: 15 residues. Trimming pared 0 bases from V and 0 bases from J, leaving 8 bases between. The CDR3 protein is CASSQSSPANYGYTF. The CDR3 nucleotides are TGCGCCAGCAGTCAATCGTCCCCAGCTAACTATGGCTACACCTTC.

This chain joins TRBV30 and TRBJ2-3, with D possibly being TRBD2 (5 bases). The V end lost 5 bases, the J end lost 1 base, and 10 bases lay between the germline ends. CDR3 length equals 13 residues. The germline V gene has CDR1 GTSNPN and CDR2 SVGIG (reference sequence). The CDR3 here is CAWGLTRTDTQYF. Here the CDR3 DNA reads TGTGCCTGGGGACTCACACGCACAGATACGCAGTATTTT.

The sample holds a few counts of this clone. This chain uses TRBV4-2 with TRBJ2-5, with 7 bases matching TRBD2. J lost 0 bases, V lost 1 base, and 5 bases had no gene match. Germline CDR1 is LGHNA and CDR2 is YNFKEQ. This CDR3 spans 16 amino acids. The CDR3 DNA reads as TGTGCCAGCAGCCAAGGAAGCGGGAACAACCAAGAGACCCAGTACTTC. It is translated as CASSQGSGNNQETQYF.

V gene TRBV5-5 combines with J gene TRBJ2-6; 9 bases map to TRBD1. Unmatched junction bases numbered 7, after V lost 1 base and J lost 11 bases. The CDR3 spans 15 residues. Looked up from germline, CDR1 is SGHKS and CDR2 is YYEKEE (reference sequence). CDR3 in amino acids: CASSLSYRGRDVLTF. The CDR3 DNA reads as TGTGCCAGCAGCTTGAGTTACAGGGGGCGGGACGTCCTGACTTTC.

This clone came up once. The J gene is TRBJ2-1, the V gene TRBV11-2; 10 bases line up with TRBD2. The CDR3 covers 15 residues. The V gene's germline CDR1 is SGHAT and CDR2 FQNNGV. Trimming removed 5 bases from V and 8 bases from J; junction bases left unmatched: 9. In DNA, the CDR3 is TGTGCCAGCAGCCGCACCGTAGCGGGAGGCGATGAGCAGTTCTTC. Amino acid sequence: CASSRTVAGGDEQFF.

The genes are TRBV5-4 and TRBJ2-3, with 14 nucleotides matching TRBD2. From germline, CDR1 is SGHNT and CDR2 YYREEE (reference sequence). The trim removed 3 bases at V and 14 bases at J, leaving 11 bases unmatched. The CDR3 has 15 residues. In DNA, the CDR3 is TGTGCCAGCAGCTACTCCGGGACTAGCGGGAGCTTTGTGTATTTT. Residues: CASSYSGTSGSFVYF.

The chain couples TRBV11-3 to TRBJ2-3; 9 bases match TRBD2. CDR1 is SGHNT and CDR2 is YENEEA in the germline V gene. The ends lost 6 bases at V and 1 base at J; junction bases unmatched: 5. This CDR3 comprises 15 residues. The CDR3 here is CASRSSGTGTDTQYF. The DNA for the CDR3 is TGTGCCAGCAGATCTAGCGGGACGGGCACAGATACGCAGTATTTT.